This T cell receptor (beta chain) emerged from a study of immune evolution from preneoplasia to lung adenocarcinoma. Concerning this clone: Its antigen remains unidentified.

Study results and limitations: Normal lung had the highest top T cell clone frequencies. T cell clonality was higher in KRAS-mutant than EGFR-mutant or wild-type nodules. Clonality was highest in normal lung, lower in later-stage lesions apparently.

H&E slides confirmed each diagnosis, reviewed by two pathologists independently. This CDR3 is built from 11 residues. V was shortened by 5 bases and J by 5 bases, with 4 bases between the two germline ends. Germline CDR1 is SNHLY and CDR2 is FYNNEI. The assay was immunoSEQ multiplex PCR, and TCRdb's table has in-frame clones only and misses some. The sample contains approximately 4,200 clones, roughly four fifths of which appear only once. Input material: FFPE minimally invasive lung adenocarcinoma tissue. This TCR was recovered from a person in their 60s with lung adenocarcinoma. This chain joins TRBV2 and TRBJ2-4; D is uncertain. CDR3 sequence (DNA): TGTGCCAGCAGTACCGAAAACATTCAGTACTTC. Translating gives CASSTENIQYF.